Below, one T cell receptor beta chain is given with its context. Its antigen remains unidentified. The data originate from a study of beta chain features in type 1 diabetes. Expressed TCRB transcripts were sequenced because the isolated RNA had all been reverse transcribed beforehand. This table comes from immunoSEQ multiplex PCR, and its TCRdb copy is limited to in-frame clones, with some not included. The table has 970,000 or so clones, roughly a sixth seen once; the top ten hold 0.023%. Broader study findings: Overrepresentation of cells with high TCR expression could result from cDNA sequencing. The study notes PCR might favor shorter templates equally in patients and controls. Moderate yet significant TCRB CDR3 shortening was seen in Type 1 diabetes patients in all four CD4+ subsets.

CDR3 length: 14 residues. V was shortened by 3 bases and J by 2 bases, with 8 bases between the two germline ends. Germline CDR1 and CDR2: SEHNR and FQNEAQ (reference sequence). Sequences were obtained from naive CD4+ T cells from blood. The J gene is TRBJ1-3, the V gene TRBV7-9, with no clear D. This clonotype originated in a woman between 18 and 29 years old in good health. The CDR3 DNA reads TGTGCCAGCAGCTTCGGATTTGCTGGAAACACCATATATTTT. Encoded protein: CASSFGFAGNTIYF.